This T cell receptor (beta chain) was profiled in a study of PD-1 blockade in mismatch repair-deficient tumors. Germline CDR1 is PRHDT and CDR2 is FYEKMQ (reference sequence). Trimming shortened V by 7 bases and J by 12 bases, and 7 bases separated the two germline ends. The CDR3 extends over 9 amino acids. Assay used: immunoSEQ multiplex PCR; TCRdb lists only in-frame clones, some missing. Of around 120,000 clones detected, around 83% appear once; the ten largest clones hold about 13%. This receptor was obtained from an adult with mismatch repair-deficient cancer. The chain joins TRBV13 to TRBJ2-1; D is perhaps TRBD1 (6 bases). The sequencing used peripheral blood, collected 44 weeks after starting pembrolizumab. The chain's CDR3 is CASIGGQFF. In DNA, the CDR3 is TGTGCCAGCATAGGGGGGCAGTTCTTC.